One sample yielded the 19 T cell receptor beta chains listed below, sequenced in a study of blood T cell repertoires in COVID-19. Profiling relied on immunoSEQ multiplex PCR, and the TCRdb table lists in-frame clones only, not all of them. The sample contains some 160,000 clones, roughly 80% of which appear only once. The sample comprised peripheral blood. All receptors come from a woman older than 75 with acute or convalescent COVID-19.

The chain combines TRBV6-5 with TRBJ2-1, with TRBD1 matching over 9 bases. V gave up 8 bases and J gave up 10 bases; unmatched junction bases: 9. The germline V gene has CDR1 MNHEY and CDR2 SVGAGI. This CDR3 contains 13 residues. As DNA, the CDR3 is TGTGCCAGCTCTGACGGACAGGGGCCGGAGCAGTTCTTC. It translates to CASSDGQGPEQFF.

The V gene is TRBV5-1, the J gene TRBJ1-4; weak D call: TRBD1 (6 bases). Trimming shortened V by 1 base and J by 1 base, and 8 bases separated the two germline ends. In germline, CDR1 is SGHRS, CDR2 YFSETQ. This CDR3 spans 15 amino acids. CDR3 amino acids: CASSLTGQTNEKLFF. For the CDR3, the DNA is TGCGCCAGCAGCTTGACAGGGCAAACTAATGAAAAACTGTTTTTT.

This clone occurred a few times. The J gene is TRBJ1-1, the V gene TRBV3-1 (or the pseudogene TRBV3-2), with TRBD1 identical over 8 bases. The V gene's germline CDR1 is LGHDT and CDR2 YNNKEL (reference sequence). The CDR3 loop spans 15 amino acids. Trimming at V came to 2 bases and at J to 5 bases, leaving 7 bases not matched to a gene. DNA of the CDR3: TGTGCCAGCAGCCAACCGACAGGGGACCGGACTGAAGCTTTCTTT. The encoded protein is CASSQPTGDRTEAFF.

The sample holds many counts of this clone. The chain links TRBV7-9 to TRBJ2-1; 8 nucleotides match TRBD2. Losses at the gene ends were 5 bases for V and 9 bases for J; bases not matched to a gene: 12. The CDR3 runs to 15 residues. Per the germline V gene, CDR1 is SEHNR and CDR2 is FQNEAQ (reference sequence). As DNA, the CDR3 is TGTGCCAGCAGCCCCCGCCGGGACCGGGAGGGTGAGCAGTTCTTC. It specifies CASSPRRDREGEQFF.

The J gene is TRBJ1-3, the V gene TRBV10-3; tentative D call: TRBD1 (5 bases). CDR1 and CDR2 (germline): ENHRY, SYGVKD. The ends were cut back, 0 bases at V and 0 bases at J, with 12 bases in the middle. CDR3 length: 17 amino acids. Written as DNA, the CDR3 is TGTGCCATCAGTGAGTCGTGGCAGGGCAGCTCTGGAAACACCATATATTTT. Translating gives CAISESWQGSSGNTIYF.

V gene TRBV28 combines with J gene TRBJ1-5; 7 nucleotides agree with TRBD1. This CDR3 spans 16 amino acids. Trimming at V came to 6 bases and at J to 2 bases, leaving 10 bases not matched to a gene. Germline V CDR1 and CDR2: MDHEN, SYDVKM. The CDR3: CASRPQQGTGNQPQHF. The DNA of the CDR3 is TGTGCCAGCAGACCTCAACAGGGGACGGGCAATCAGCCCCAGCATTTT.

The rearrangement uses TRBV6-5 and TRBJ1-5; D is ambiguous. V lost 6 bases, J lost 4 bases, and 13 bases lay in between. The germline gives CDR1 MNHEY, CDR2 SVGAGI. This CDR3 is 14 amino acids long. Here the CDR3 reads CASRGRLGNQPQHF. CDR3 sequence (DNA): TGTGCCAGCAGGGGGAGACTCGGGAATCAGCCCCAGCATTTT.

The J gene is TRBJ1-2, the V gene TRBV28; the match to TRBD1 covers 10 bases. CDR1 and CDR2 (germline): MDHEN, SYDVKM. With 6 bases clipped from V and 5 bases from J, the junction kept 6 bases outside the gene matches. The CDR3 length is 14 residues. The CDR3 sequence: CASRGQGVGYGYTF. For the CDR3, the DNA is TGTGCCAGCAGAGGACAGGGGGTAGGTTATGGCTACACCTTC.

This chain links TRBV29-1 with TRBJ2-6; no firm D call. CDR1 and CDR2 (germline): SQVTM, ANQGSEA. The ends were cut back, 1 base at V and 1 base at J, with 5 bases in the middle. The CDR3 consists of 14 residues. CDR3 nucleotide sequence: TGCAGCGTTGAAGGCGAGTCTGGGGCCAACGTCCTGACTTTC. Residues: CSVEGESGANVLTF.

This chain connects TRBV5-1 to TRBJ2-5, with 7 nucleotides matching TRBD2. CDR1 and CDR2 (germline): SGHRS, YFSETQ. CDR3 length: 15 residues. V dropped 2 bases and J dropped 4; count of bases not matched to a gene: 8. The CDR3 spells CASSLGRASGETQYF. CDR3 in DNA: TGCGCCAGCAGCTTAGGTAGGGCTAGCGGAGAGACCCAGTACTTC. Using reference TRBV5-1 and TRBJ2-5 for the parts outside the CDR3, the full variable domain is KAGVTQTPRYLIKTRGQQVTLSCSPISGHRSVSWYQQTPGQGLQFLFEYFSETQRNKGNFPGRFSGRQFSNSRSEMNVSTLELGDSALYLCASSLGRASGETQYFGPGTRLLVL.

This sequence joins TRBV29-1 and TRBJ1-5, with TRBD1 matching over 10 bases. The germline gives CDR1 SQVTM, CDR2 ANQGSEA. Germline trimming cut 7 bases from V and 1 base from J; bases unmatched to any gene: 4. The CDR3 runs to 14 residues. CDR3 residues: CSALGQGSNQPQHF. In nucleotides, the CDR3 is TGCAGCGCCCTGGGACAGGGGAGCAATCAGCCCCAGCATTTT. Variable domain in full (rest from reference TRBV29-1 and TRBJ1-5): SAVISQKPSRDICQRGTSLTIQCQVDSQVTMMFWYRQQPGQSLTLIATANQGSEATYESGFVIDKFPISRPNLTFSTLTVSNMSPEDSSIYLCSALGQGSNQPQHFGDGTRLSIL.

V gene TRBV21-1 combines with J gene TRBJ2-1; TRBD1, the table's D call, was not compared with the DNA. TRBV21-1 is annotated as a pseudogene. The CDR3 totals 15 residues. The CDR3 bases are TGTGCCAGCAGCACCTTCCTGACAGGGTACAATGAGCAGTTCTTC. Translated, it gives CASSTFLTGYNEQFF.

CDR3 sequence reads: CATSDNYLETQYF. DNA of the CDR3: TGTGCCACCAGTGATAACTACCTAGAGACCCAGTACTTC. V gene TRBV24-1 combines with J gene TRBJ2-5; D gene unclear. V was clipped by 3 bases and J by 4 bases, with 8 bases between them. The CDR3 contains 13 residues. Germline loops: CDR1 KGHDR, CDR2 SFDVKD.

The V and J genes are TRBV10-3 and TRBJ1-1; D unresolved. Germline V CDR1 and CDR2: ENHRY, SYGVKD. The ends were cut back, 4 bases at V and 6 bases at J, with 9 bases in the middle. The CDR3 is 12 amino acids. The DNA of the CDR3 is TGTGCCATCAGTGGAGAGACACCTGAAGCTTTCTTT. It specifies CAISGETPEAFF.

The chain recombines TRBV19 with TRBJ2-1, with TRBD1 as a possible D gene (7 bases). The germline V gene encodes CDR1 LNHDA and CDR2 SQIVND (reference sequence). With 5 bases removed from V and 8 bases from J, the gap between germline ends came to 19 bases. This CDR3 is 15 amino acids long. The CDR3 loop is CASSPPGSRGDEQFF. CDR3 nucleotides: TGTGCCAGTAGTCCCCCTGGTAGCAGGGGGGATGAGCAGTTCTTC.

This clone has a single count. V and J are TRBV5-1 and TRBJ2-1; 9 bases are a match to TRBD1. The length of the CDR3 is 17 residues. Germline V gene lookup returns CDR1 SGHRS and CDR2 YFSETQ. Losses at the gene ends were 0 bases for V and 4 bases for J; bases not matched to a gene: 8. CDR3 sequence: CASSLASMGQGYNEQFF. CDR3 in DNA: TGCGCCAGCAGCTTGGCTTCAATGGGACAGGGTTACAATGAGCAGTTCTTC.

The chain uses TRBV6-5 and TRBJ2-5; 8 bases are shared with TRBD2. The CDR3 runs to 15 residues. J was trimmed by 4 bases and V by 7 bases; bases with no gene match: 11. Germline V gives CDR1 MNHEY, CDR2 SVGAGI. CDR3 in DNA: TGTGCCAGCAACCCCGAAGGACTAGCTGGAGAGACCCAGTACTTC. Residues: CASNPEGLAGETQYF.

Concerning this clone: At one end, the junction sequence differs from germline, possibly due to a read error. CDR3 coding DNA: TGTGCCAGCAGCCCCCGGGACAGGAATGGCTGCACCTTC. Translating it yields CASSPRDRNGCTF. V is TRBV3-1 (or the pseudogene TRBV3-2) and J is TRBJ1-2; 8 bases fit TRBD1. Germline V lookup: CDR1 LGHDT, CDR2 YNNKEL (reference sequence). CDR3 length: 13 amino acids.

This clone has only one observation. The V call is TRBV19, the J call TRBJ1-2, with D perhaps TRBD1 (5 bases). The CDR3 has 15 residues. The germline V and J ends were trimmed by 5 bases and 0 bases, with 13 bases remaining between them. The germline gives CDR1 LNHDA, CDR2 SQIVND (reference sequence). The CDR3 sequence is CASSPWTTANYGYTF. CDR3 nucleotide sequence: TGTGCCAGTAGTCCCTGGACAACAGCTAACTATGGCTACACCTTC.